This T cell receptor beta chain was observed in a study of cytomegalovirus exposure and HLA in healthy donors. Points from the study as a whole: As a later analysis showed, several of the most significant clusters appeared to be linked to common viral pathogens. Previous analysis showed most TCR beta V segments were productive about 87% or about 30% of the time. The classifier, whose performance was assessed in both the original and validation cohorts, reportedly diagnosed cytomegalovirus status with high specificity and sensitivity. Sequencing likely caused a cluster of highly shared sequence variants.

As regards this clone: Its target is unknown.

It was with 60 Vbeta and 13 Jbeta primers that the PCR ran. Produced via immunoSEQ multiplex PCR; TCRdb's table is partial and in-frame only. The repertoire holds some 190,000 clones, with 70% to 80% as singletons. V lost 4 bases, J lost 9 bases, and 19 bases lay in between. Germline V lookup: CDR1 LGHNA, CDR2 YSLEER. The CDR3 extends over 16 amino acids. The J gene is TRBJ1-6, the V gene TRBV4-3, with D uncertain. This TCR was sampled from a man aged 18 to 29 in good health and CMV-seronegative. Sequencing was done on a sample of PBMCs. CDR3 in amino acids: CASSREGGVLGSPLHF. CDR3 coding DNA: TGCGCCAGCAGCCGAGAGGGCGGGGTTTTAGGTTCACCCCTCCACTTT.